This is a list of T cell receptor beta chains from one sample in a study of blood T cells in healthy people across ages. One entry per CDR3 protein, called by TCRdb with MiXCR from the 5' RACE reads. Of 800,000 to 900,000 distinct CDR3 sequences listed, less than 80% are singletons. The sequenced sample was blood. These TCRs come from a man aged 30 to 39 in good health. The CDR3 runs from the conserved cysteine through the conserved F or W. Fields, in order: CDR3 length, clone size, D gene, V gene, J gene, CDR3 DNA, CDR3 protein. D genes are given only for firm matches. Clone size is shown for a subset of rows, as once, few, many or a class of expanded clone.

length: 20; size: .; D: TRBD1; V: TRBV4-1; J: TRBJ2-6; DNA: TGCGCCAGCAGCCAAGCCCTTGGGGACAGGGGGATCTCTGGGGCCAACGTCCTGACTTTC; CDR3: CASSQALGDRGISGANVLTF
length: 13; size: .; D: TRBD1; V: TRBV4-1; J: TRBJ1-4; DNA: TGCGCCGGCAGCCGCGACAGGGAGGAAAAACTGTTTTTT; CDR3: CAGSRDREEKLFF
length: 14; size: .; D: .; V: TRBV7-9; J: TRBJ1-4; DNA: TGTGCCAGCATGCTTTGGCAGAATAATGAAAAACTGTTTTTT; CDR3: CASMLWQNNEKLFF
length: 17; size: .; D: .; V: TRBV9; J: TRBJ2-3; DNA: TGTGCCAGCAGCGTAGGGGTAGGGAAATTTAGCACAGATACGCAGTATTTT; CDR3: CASSVGVGKFSTDTQYF
length: 15; size: few; D: TRBD1; V: TRBV5-1; J: TRBJ2-7; DNA: TGCGCCAGCAGCCCAGGGGACAGGGTGCGCTACGAGCAGTACTTC; CDR3: CASSPGDRVRYEQYF
length: 16; size: .; D: TRBD2; V: TRBV9; J: TRBJ2-1; DNA: TGTGCCAGCAGCCCCCTGTCCGGGGGGGCGCCACATGAGCAGTTCTTC; CDR3: CASSPLSGGAPHEQFF
length: 15; size: .; D: TRBD1; V: TRBV12-3/TRBV12-4; J: TRBJ2-3; DNA: TGTGCCAGCAGTCCTCCGGGACAGGTGACGGATACGCAGTATTTT; CDR3: CASSPPGQVTDTQYF
length: 14; size: .; D: TRBD2; V: TRBV6-2/TRBV6-3; J: TRBJ2-7; DNA: TGTGCCAGCAGTTTTGCGGGACTAGACGACGAGCAGTACTTC; CDR3: CASSFAGLDDEQYF
length: 15; size: .; D: .; V: TRBV6-1; J: TRBJ2-2; DNA: TGTGCCAGCAGTGTCAGGCGGTCGAACACCGGGGAGCTGTTTTTT; CDR3: CASSVRRSNTGELFF
length: 15; size: many; D: .; V: TRBV20-1; J: TRBJ2-3; DNA: TGCAGTGCTAGAGATCACGGGGCAGCCACAGATACGCAGTATTTT; CDR3: CSARDHGAATDTQYF
length: 12; size: .; D: .; V: TRBV5-6; J: TRBJ2-5; DNA: TGTGCCAGCAGCTTCCCCGTTGCCCCCCAGTACTTC; CDR3: CASSFPVAPQYF
length: 16; size: .; D: .; V: TRBV24-1; J: TRBJ1-5; DNA: TGTGCCACCAGTGGGGGGGGGCCCGGAGGGTTTCAGCCCCAGCATTTT; CDR3: CATSGGGPGGFQPQHF
length: 14; size: .; D: TRBD2; V: TRBV27; J: TRBJ2-5; DNA: TGTGCCAGCAGTTTCCTAGCGGCCAAGGGGACCCAGTACTTC; CDR3: CASSFLAAKGTQYF
length: 14; size: .; D: TRBD1; V: TRBV25-1; J: TRBJ2-7; DNA: TGTGCCAGTTCGGGGACAGGGAATTTCTACGAGCAGTACTTC; CDR3: CASSGTGNFYEQYF
length: 15; size: .; D: .; V: TRBV4-1; J: TRBJ2-1; DNA: TGCGCCAGCAGCCAAAGTCCAGCTTCCTACAATGAGCAGTTCTTC; CDR3: CASSQSPASYNEQFF
length: 14; size: few; D: TRBD1; V: TRBV27; J: TRBJ2-7; DNA: TGTGCCAGCAGTCTAATGAACAGGGGATCCGAGCAGTACTTC; CDR3: CASSLMNRGSEQYF
length: 15; size: .; D: TRBD1; V: TRBV4-2; J: TRBJ1-5; DNA: TGTGCCAGCAGCCTCCCGGGACAGCCCAATCAGCCCCAGCATTTT; CDR3: CASSLPGQPNQPQHF